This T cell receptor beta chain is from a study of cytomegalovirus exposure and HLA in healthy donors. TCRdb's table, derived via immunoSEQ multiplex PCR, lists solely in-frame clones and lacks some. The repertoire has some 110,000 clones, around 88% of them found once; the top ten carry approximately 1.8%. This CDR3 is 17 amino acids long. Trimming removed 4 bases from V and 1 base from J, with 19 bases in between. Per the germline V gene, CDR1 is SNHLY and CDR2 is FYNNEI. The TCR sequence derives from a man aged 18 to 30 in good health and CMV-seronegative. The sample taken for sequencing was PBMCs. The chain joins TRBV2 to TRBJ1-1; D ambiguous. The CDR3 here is CASSGGASPPANTEAFF. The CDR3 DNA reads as TGTGCCAGCAGTGGGGGAGCAAGTCCCCCAGCGAACACTGAAGCTTTCTTT.